This T cell receptor (beta chain) was observed in a study of blood T cell repertoires in COVID-19. About the study: The samples span acute and convalescent COVID-19 from the United States, Italy and Spain.

Trimming cost V 2 bases and J 5 bases, with 23 bases left between them. The CDR3 totals 18 residues. CDR1 KGHSH and CDR2 LQKENI come from the germline V gene. Using immunoSEQ multiplex PCR, the repertoire was profiled, and TCRdb retains in-frame clones only, with some absent. The profile shows some 110,000 clones, about 91% of them singletons. The genes are TRBV18 and TRBJ2-3; D unclear. This clonotype originated in a human donor in a cohort sampled during active COVID-19. The sequenced material came from peripheral blood. The CDR3 loop is CASSPTVGLVGSGDTQYF. CDR3 coding DNA: TGTGCCAGCTCACCAACGGTCGGTTTAGTTGGTTCTGGAGATACGCAGTATTTT.